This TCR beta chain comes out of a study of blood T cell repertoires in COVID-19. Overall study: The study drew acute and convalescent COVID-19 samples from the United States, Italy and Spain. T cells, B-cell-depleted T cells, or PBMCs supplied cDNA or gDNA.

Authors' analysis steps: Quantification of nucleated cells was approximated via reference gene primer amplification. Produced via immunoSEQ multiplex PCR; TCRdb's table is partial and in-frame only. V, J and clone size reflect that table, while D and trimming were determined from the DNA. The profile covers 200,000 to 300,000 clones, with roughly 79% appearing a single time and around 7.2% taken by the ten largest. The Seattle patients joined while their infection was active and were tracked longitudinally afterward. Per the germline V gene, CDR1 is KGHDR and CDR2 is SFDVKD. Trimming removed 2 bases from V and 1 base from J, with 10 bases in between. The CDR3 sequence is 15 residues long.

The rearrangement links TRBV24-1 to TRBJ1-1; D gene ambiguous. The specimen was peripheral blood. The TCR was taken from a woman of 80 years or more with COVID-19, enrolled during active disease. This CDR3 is CATSDSRLANTEAFF. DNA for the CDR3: TGTGCCACCAGTGATTCCCGCTTGGCGAACACTGAAGCTTTCTTT.